This section outlines one TCR beta chain sequence together with its context. This clonotype was found many times. It has no known antigen specificity. Per-nucleotide qualities are absent, and no much larger clonotype sits a single base away. TCR beta CDR3 regions were amplified from RNA transcripts for repertoire sequencing. The first round was an RT-PCR using HTBI primers with the Qiagen OneStep RT-PCR kit, and this first round was followed by a second-round multiplex PCR, then size selection and purification. Libraries were sequenced on an Illumina HiSeq2000 using paired-end 100 bp reads. In the authors' own workflow: Reads were processed with SOAPnuke, discarding reads with adapters, uncalled bases, mean Phred below 15, or no exact constant-primer or identifier match. High-quality paired reads were merged with COPE v1.2.5. Clonotypes were defined as unique nucleotide sequences and were aligned to IMGT TRB V, D and J references using MiTCR v1.1. Only V-J combinations with frequency above 0.0001 were analysed, covering about 99% of repertoires. For each V-J combination, a TCR clonal expansion and chaos score was defined as the ratio of F50 clonal expansion to chaos observed in the TCRdist matrix. Features were reduced by Welch's t-statistics and random forest to approximately 12 V-J combinations, which fed a naive Bayes classifier. The Morisita-Horn index was used to measure how similar the thyroid and blood repertoires were. Starting from the raw public reads, TCRdb applied fastp trimming at Q25, assembled clones with MiXCR and retained in-frame beta chains. Entries that share a CDR3 protein sequence are merged under the most common genes and DNA. The V and J calls were not made by the authors but by TCRdb's processing. This sample lists 900,000 to 1,200,000 distinct CDR3 sequences; less than 45% were detected once. The top ten clonotypes cover roughly 10% of the sample.

This sample was included in a study of Graves' ophthalmopathy and Graves' hyperthyroidism (dated by TCRdb to 2016 to 2019). About the full investigation: Hyperthyroidism was defined as stable when no progression to ophthalmopathy occurred within 18 months of follow-up. For independent validation, a separate cohort was made up of some 19 hyperthyroidism patients plus 17 patients who later progressed from hyperthyroidism to ophthalmopathy. Following sample collection, hyperthyroidism patients were given methimazole at a starting dose of 30 mg daily, and ophthalmopathy patients were given high-dose intravenous methylprednisolone. In total, 135 blood samples were TCR-sequenced: 43 ophthalmopathy, some 75 hyperthyroidism and some 17 hyperthyroidism-to-ophthalmopathy patients. A discovery set of 100 patients (about 45 ophthalmopathy, 55 to 65 stable hyperthyroidism) was enrolled to explore V-J signatures distinguishing ophthalmopathy from hyperthyroidism. To tell Graves' ophthalmopathy apart from Graves' hyperthyroidism, and to predict which patients would progress to ophthalmopathy, the study relied on TCR beta repertoire signatures. T-cell repertoires of thyroid tissue and blood were compared in over 5 hyperthyroidism patients. Study-wide conclusions, independent of this receptor: In validation, the model predicted ophthalmopathy progression with 70.59% sensitivity and 72.22% specificity; fewer than 15 predicted patients were CT-confirmed with GO in a median of approximately 6.2 months. Most expanded thyroid clonotypes with frequency above 0.001 were also detected in blood, suggesting blood repertoires may reflect the thyroid immune response. In cross-validation, the 13-signature model distinguished ophthalmopathy from stable hyperthyroidism with approximately 85% sensitivity and about 84% specificity, and in the test set the corresponding values were roughly 80% and 76%. No statistical method was used to set the sample size in advance, and the investigators knew which group each participant was assigned to.

Hyperthyroidism patients were newly diagnosed, were aged 18 to 65 years, and had a disease duration under 2 months. Patients with other autoimmune diseases, uncontrolled infections, pregnancy or lactation were excluded from the study. Diagnosis was based on clinical symptoms, serum thyroxine, TRAb, thyroid ultrasound and orbital computed tomography. Total RNA was extracted using Trizol reagent, and RNA quality was checked on an Agilent 2100 Bioanalyzer. The germline V gene gives CDR1 as SQVTM and CDR2 as ANQGSEA. The germline V end is reduced by 2 bases and the J end by 6 bases; junction bases left unmatched: 10. The cysteine opens and the phenylalanine closes a CDR3 of 15 amino acids. The read is trimmed to its CDR3 DNA, 45 bases read in frame from base 1.

Sequenced: peripheral blood or thyroid tissue (not recorded which). The sequence came from an adult man with Graves' hyperthyroidism. The sequence joins TRBV29-1 to TRBJ2-5; the central 9 bases match TRBD1. The CDR3 here reads CSVESGTGSAKTQYF. The sequenced DNA: TGCAGCGTTGAATCCGGGACAGGGAGCGCGAAGACCCAGTACTTC.